Listed below are T cell receptor beta chains from one sample, sequenced in a study of beta chain features in type 1 diabetes. Assay: immunoSEQ multiplex PCR; the TCRdb copy retains only in-frame clones and omits some. The data show some 900,000 clones, 17% seen once. Sequences were obtained from naive CD4+ T cells from blood. All receptors derive from a woman between 18 and 30 years old in good health. CDR3s include the opening cysteine and the closing phenylalanine or tryptophan. Fields, in order: D gene, clone size, J gene, CDR3 length, V gene, CDR3 DNA, CDR3 protein. D genes are given only for firm matches. Clone size appears in some rows only: once, few, many, or a class for an expanded clone.

d_call: -; clone_size: few; j_call: TRBJ2-1; cdr3_length: 13; v_call: TRBV27; cdr3_nt: TGTGCCAGCCAATGGGGGAAAAACAATGAGCAGTTCTTC; cdr3_aa: CASQWGKNNEQFF
d_call: -; clone_size: -; j_call: TRBJ2-7; cdr3_length: 14; v_call: TRBV7-9; cdr3_nt: TGTGCCAGCAGTCGATTGGGGACTCTCTACGAGCAGTACTTC; cdr3_aa: CASSRLGTLYEQYF
d_call: TRBD1; clone_size: few; j_call: TRBJ2-7; cdr3_length: 14; v_call: TRBV6-5; cdr3_nt: TGTGCCAGCAGACGCGGACAGGGCGCATACGAGCAGTACTTC; cdr3_aa: CASRRGQGAYEQYF
d_call: TRBD2; clone_size: -; j_call: TRBJ2-5; cdr3_length: 15; v_call: TRBV7-9; cdr3_nt: TGTGCCAGCAGCCTAGGGACTAGCGGAAAAGAGACCCAGTACTTC; cdr3_aa: CASSLGTSGKETQYF
d_call: -; clone_size: -; j_call: TRBJ2-7; cdr3_length: 17; v_call: TRBV5-1; cdr3_nt: TGCGCCAGCAGCTTGGTCCGCGGGAATGATATTGTGTACGAGCAGTACTTC; cdr3_aa: CASSLVRGNDIVYEQYF
d_call: TRBD1; clone_size: few; j_call: TRBJ2-5; cdr3_length: 13; v_call: TRBV2; cdr3_nt: TGTGCCAGCTTCTTGGGGACAGCTCAGACCCAGTACTTC; cdr3_aa: CASFLGTAQTQYF
d_call: TRBD2; clone_size: -; j_call: TRBJ2-7; cdr3_length: 15; v_call: TRBV29-1; cdr3_nt: TGCAGCGTTGAGGTCGTTAGCGGGATTAACTACGAGCAGTACTTC; cdr3_aa: CSVEVVSGINYEQYF
d_call: TRBD2; clone_size: -; j_call: TRBJ2-5; cdr3_length: 15; v_call: TRBV6-1; cdr3_nt: TGTGCCAGCAGCCGACTAGCGGGAGTAGGGGAGACCCAGTACTTC; cdr3_aa: CASSRLAGVGETQYF
d_call: -; clone_size: few; j_call: TRBJ1-2; cdr3_length: 13; v_call: TRBV7-9; cdr3_nt: TGTGCCAGCAGCCCAGCAAGCGCTTATGGCTACACCTTC; cdr3_aa: CASSPASAYGYTF
d_call: -; clone_size: -; j_call: TRBJ1-1; cdr3_length: 14; v_call: TRBV28; cdr3_nt: TGTGCCAGCAGAGCCTTTTCGTGGGGCACTGAAGCTTTCTTT; cdr3_aa: CASRAFSWGTEAFF
d_call: TRBD2; clone_size: -; j_call: TRBJ2-7; cdr3_length: 15; v_call: TRBV5-6; cdr3_nt: TGTGCCAGCAGCCGTAGCGGGAGCTTCAACTACGAGCAGTACTTC; cdr3_aa: CASSRSGSFNYEQYF
d_call: TRBD2; clone_size: few; j_call: TRBJ2-3; cdr3_length: 16; v_call: TRBV6-6; cdr3_nt: TGTGCCAGCAGTCTCCGGGGGGGCGGCGGCACAGATACGCAGTATTTT; cdr3_aa: CASSLRGGGGTDTQYF
d_call: -; clone_size: -; j_call: TRBJ2-1; cdr3_length: 14; v_call: TRBV9; cdr3_nt: TGTGCCAGCAGCCACGCTAGTTTTGCTTATGAGCAGTTCTTC; cdr3_aa: CASSHASFAYEQFF
d_call: -; clone_size: few; j_call: TRBJ1-3; cdr3_length: 13; v_call: TRBV9; cdr3_nt: TGTGCCAGCAGCGTAGGGACCTCGGACACCATATATTTT; cdr3_aa: CASSVGTSDTIYF
d_call: -; clone_size: once; j_call: TRBJ1-4; cdr3_length: 13; v_call: TRBV4-3; cdr3_nt: TGCGCCAGCAGCCAGGATAAGCGTGAAAAACTGTTTTTT; cdr3_aa: CASSQDKREKLFF
d_call: -; clone_size: -; j_call: TRBJ2-7; cdr3_length: 14; v_call: TRBV11-2; cdr3_nt: TGTGCCAGCAGCTTAGCCGGGCCCATCTACGAGCAGTACTTC; cdr3_aa: CASSLAGPIYEQYF
d_call: -; clone_size: -; j_call: TRBJ2-3; cdr3_length: 13; v_call: TRBV4-2; cdr3_nt: TGTGCCAGCAGCCAAGGCGAGAGCGATACGCAGTATTTT; cdr3_aa: CASSQGESDTQYF
d_call: TRBD2; clone_size: few; j_call: TRBJ2-3; cdr3_length: 14; v_call: TRBV28; cdr3_nt: TGTGCCAGCAGAACGAGCGGGAGACTAGATACGCAGTATTTT; cdr3_aa: CASRTSGRLDTQYF
d_call: -; clone_size: few; j_call: TRBJ2-3; cdr3_length: 10; v_call: TRBV2; cdr3_nt: TGTGCCAGCAGTACAGATACGCAGTATTTT; cdr3_aa: CASSTDTQYF
d_call: -; clone_size: few; j_call: TRBJ2-2; cdr3_length: 15; v_call: TRBV18; cdr3_nt: TGTGCCAGCTCACCTAACAGCGCGAACACCGGGGAGCTGTTTTTT; cdr3_aa: CASSPNSANTGELFF
d_call: TRBD2; clone_size: -; j_call: TRBJ2-3; cdr3_length: 18; v_call: TRBV27; cdr3_nt: TGTGCCAGCAGTCCTCGGACTAGCGGGGGGAGAAGCACAGATACGCAGTATTTT; cdr3_aa: CASSPRTSGGRSTDTQYF
d_call: -; clone_size: few; j_call: TRBJ2-5; cdr3_length: 13; v_call: TRBV7-3; cdr3_nt: TGTGCCAGCAGCTCAGGAATTCAAGAGACCCAGTACTTC; cdr3_aa: CASSSGIQETQYF
d_call: -; clone_size: -; j_call: TRBJ1-2; cdr3_length: 15; v_call: TRBV6-5; cdr3_nt: TGTGCCAGCAGTTACTGGGGGGCGCAGGACTATGGCTACACCTTC; cdr3_aa: CASSYWGAQDYGYTF
d_call: -; clone_size: -; j_call: TRBJ2-6; cdr3_length: 12; v_call: TRBV7-2; cdr3_nt: TGTGCCACTAGTTTAGGGGCCAACGTCCTGACTTTC; cdr3_aa: CATSLGANVLTF
d_call: TRBD1; clone_size: few; j_call: TRBJ1-2; cdr3_length: 16; v_call: TRBV7-9; cdr3_nt: TGTGCCAGCAGCTTTACCGGGACAGAGTTAAACTATGGCTACACCTTC; cdr3_aa: CASSFTGTELNYGYTF
d_call: -; clone_size: few; j_call: TRBJ2-5; cdr3_length: 14; v_call: TRBV5-1; cdr3_nt: TGCGCCAGCAGCTTGAGTTCAGGTCAAGAGACCCAGTACTTC; cdr3_aa: CASSLSSGQETQYF
d_call: -; clone_size: few; j_call: TRBJ2-5; cdr3_length: 15; v_call: TRBV15; cdr3_nt: TGTGCCACCAGCAGAGATCTAGGGGGCCAAGAGACCCAGTACTTC; cdr3_aa: CATSRDLGGQETQYF
d_call: TRBD1; clone_size: few; j_call: TRBJ2-7; cdr3_length: 14; v_call: TRBV5-1; cdr3_nt: TGCGCCAGCAGCTTGGAGGGACAGGGCTACGAGCAGTACTTC; cdr3_aa: CASSLEGQGYEQYF
d_call: -; clone_size: -; j_call: TRBJ2-5; cdr3_length: 11; v_call: TRBV19; cdr3_nt: TGTGCCAGTATGTTCCAAGAGACCCAGTACTTC; cdr3_aa: CASMFQETQYF
d_call: -; clone_size: -; j_call: TRBJ2-3; cdr3_length: 18; v_call: TRBV4-1; cdr3_nt: TGCGCCAGCAGCCGTTGGACGGAAGCTCCCCCGGACACAGATACGCAGTATTTT; cdr3_aa: CASSRWTEAPPDTDTQYF
d_call: -; clone_size: -; j_call: TRBJ2-3; cdr3_length: 12; v_call: TRBV4-3; cdr3_nt: TGCGCCAGCAGCCAGAGCACAGATACGCAGTATTTT; cdr3_aa: CASSQSTDTQYF
d_call: -; clone_size: -; j_call: TRBJ2-2; cdr3_length: 15; v_call: TRBV9; cdr3_nt: TGTGCCAGCAGCGCCGGGACGGATAACACCGGGGAGCTGTTTTTT; cdr3_aa: CASSAGTDNTGELFF
d_call: -; clone_size: -; j_call: TRBJ2-7; cdr3_length: 15; v_call: TRBV7-9; cdr3_nt: TGTGCCAGCAGCGCACGGAGGGGCGATGACTACGAGCAGTACTTC; cdr3_aa: CASSARRGDDYEQYF
d_call: TRBD1; clone_size: -; j_call: TRBJ2-5; cdr3_length: 13; v_call: TRBV29-1; cdr3_nt: TGCAGCGTTGAACTTCGGACAGGGGTGCCGCAGTACTTC; cdr3_aa: CSVELRTGVPQYF
d_call: -; clone_size: -; j_call: TRBJ1-1; cdr3_length: 11; v_call: TRBV20-1; cdr3_nt: TGCATACCGACAACGGGGAGTGAAGCTTTCTTT; cdr3_aa: CIPTTGSEAFF
d_call: TRBD2; clone_size: -; j_call: TRBJ2-5; cdr3_length: 20; v_call: TRBV5-4; cdr3_nt: TGTGCCAGCAGCCCAGGTCCCGGGCTAGCGGGAGGGCCTATCGATGAGACCCAGTACTTC; cdr3_aa: CASSPGPGLAGGPIDETQYF
d_call: TRBD1; clone_size: -; j_call: TRBJ2-5; cdr3_length: 16; v_call: TRBV5-6; cdr3_nt: TGTGCCAGCAGACCCTTGCGGGACAGGGGGGAAGAGACCCAGTACTTC; cdr3_aa: CASRPLRDRGEETQYF
d_call: TRBD2; clone_size: -; j_call: TRBJ2-5; cdr3_length: 14; v_call: TRBV10-2; cdr3_nt: TGCGCCAGCATGGACTCAGCGGGAGGGGAGACCCAGTACTTC; cdr3_aa: CASMDSAGGETQYF
d_call: -; clone_size: few; j_call: TRBJ1-3; cdr3_length: 14; v_call: TRBV7-3; cdr3_nt: TGTGCCAGCAGCTTAGGGTCCTCTGGAAACACCATATATTTT; cdr3_aa: CASSLGSSGNTIYF
d_call: -; clone_size: few; j_call: TRBJ2-7; cdr3_length: 15; v_call: TRBV7-3; cdr3_nt: TGTGCCAGCAGCTTAGGAGGACAGCTCTCCTACGAGCAGTACTTC; cdr3_aa: CASSLGGQLSYEQYF
d_call: -; clone_size: few; j_call: TRBJ2-7; cdr3_length: 12; v_call: TRBV6-5; cdr3_nt: TGTGCCAGCAGTCTTAGTACCTACGAGCAGTACTTC; cdr3_aa: CASSLSTYEQYF
d_call: TRBD2; clone_size: -; j_call: TRBJ2-3; cdr3_length: 18; v_call: TRBV4-2; cdr3_nt: TGTGCCAGCAGCCAAGGTGTAGCGGGAGGGAATTACGAAGATACGCAGTATTTT; cdr3_aa: CASSQGVAGGNYEDTQYF
d_call: TRBD2; clone_size: -; j_call: TRBJ2-7; cdr3_length: 18; v_call: TRBV11-2; cdr3_nt: TGTGCCAGCAGCTTCCGTGGGCTAGCGGGAGGGCCGGTATACGAGCAGTACTTC; cdr3_aa: CASSFRGLAGGPVYEQYF
d_call: -; clone_size: few; j_call: TRBJ2-7; cdr3_length: 12; v_call: TRBV7-2; cdr3_nt: TGTGCCAGCAGCTCGGGGGGCCACGAGCAGTACTTC; cdr3_aa: CASSSGGHEQYF
d_call: TRBD1; clone_size: -; j_call: TRBJ2-1; cdr3_length: 15; v_call: TRBV28; cdr3_nt: TGTGCCAGCAGTTACGGACAGGGATGGGACAATGAGCAGTTCTTC; cdr3_aa: CASSYGQGWDNEQFF
d_call: -; clone_size: -; j_call: TRBJ2-1; cdr3_length: 15; v_call: TRBV9; cdr3_nt: TGTGCCAGCAGCGTAGGATCTAGCAGGGACAATGAGCAGTTCTTC; cdr3_aa: CASSVGSSRDNEQFF
d_call: TRBD2; clone_size: few; j_call: TRBJ2-1; cdr3_length: 17; v_call: TRBV7-3; cdr3_nt: TGTGCCAGCAGCCCCGGGACTAGCGAAGTTTCCTACAATGAGCAGTTCTTC; cdr3_aa: CASSPGTSEVSYNEQFF
d_call: -; clone_size: -; j_call: TRBJ2-7; cdr3_length: 11; v_call: TRBV20-1; cdr3_nt: TGCAGTGCTAGAGGGACGGCCCTCGGGTACTTC; cdr3_aa: CSARGTALGYF
d_call: TRBD1; clone_size: -; j_call: TRBJ2-7; cdr3_length: 15; v_call: TRBV28; cdr3_nt: TGTGCCAGCAGTCCAGCAGGGGGTTCTGCCTACGAGCAGTACTTC; cdr3_aa: CASSPAGGSAYEQYF
d_call: -; clone_size: -; j_call: TRBJ2-3; cdr3_length: 15; v_call: TRBV7-8; cdr3_nt: TGTGCCAGCAGCTTAGTGGGCTACCCCCCAGATACGCAGTATTTT; cdr3_aa: CASSLVGYPPDTQYF
d_call: -; clone_size: few; j_call: TRBJ1-1; cdr3_length: 14; v_call: TRBV7-8; cdr3_nt: TGTGCCAGCAGCTTCGACAGACTGAACACTGAAGCTTTCTTT; cdr3_aa: CASSFDRLNTEAFF